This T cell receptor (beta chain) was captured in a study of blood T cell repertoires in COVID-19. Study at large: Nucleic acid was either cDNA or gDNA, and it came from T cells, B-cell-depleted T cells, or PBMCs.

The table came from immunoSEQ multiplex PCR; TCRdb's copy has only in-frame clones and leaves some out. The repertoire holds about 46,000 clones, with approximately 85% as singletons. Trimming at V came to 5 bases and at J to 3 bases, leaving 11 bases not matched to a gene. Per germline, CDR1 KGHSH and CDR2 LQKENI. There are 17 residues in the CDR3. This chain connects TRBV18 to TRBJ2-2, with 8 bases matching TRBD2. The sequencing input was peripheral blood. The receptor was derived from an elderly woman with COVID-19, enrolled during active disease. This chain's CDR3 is CASSGGPGGPYTGELFF. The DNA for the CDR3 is TGTGCCAGCTCAGGGGGCCCGGGAGGGCCTTACACCGGGGAGCTGTTTTTT.